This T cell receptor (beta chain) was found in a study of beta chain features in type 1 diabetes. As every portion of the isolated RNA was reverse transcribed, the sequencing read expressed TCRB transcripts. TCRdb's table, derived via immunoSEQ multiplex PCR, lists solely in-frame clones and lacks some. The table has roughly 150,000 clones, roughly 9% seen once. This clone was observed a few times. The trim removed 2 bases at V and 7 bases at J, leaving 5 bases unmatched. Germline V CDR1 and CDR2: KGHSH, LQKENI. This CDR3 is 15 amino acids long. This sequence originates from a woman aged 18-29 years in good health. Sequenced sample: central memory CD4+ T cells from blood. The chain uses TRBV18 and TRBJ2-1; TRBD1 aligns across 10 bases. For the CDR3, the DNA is TGTGCCAGCTCACCAGACAGGGGGCGAGGGAATGAGCAGTTCTTC. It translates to CASSPDRGRGNEQFF.